The clone carrying this T cell receptor beta chain appeared a few times. Its specificity is unknown. The CDR3 totals 17 residues. CDR1 is LGHDT, CDR2 YNNKEL, per germline (reference sequence). The trim removed 0 bases at V and 3 bases at J, leaving 6 bases unmatched. This entry is derived from a study of blood T cells in healthy people across ages. Those donating, healthy Caucasian individuals from Russia, were aged about 6 to 100. Per individual sample, total RNA of at least 6 micrograms was extracted. PCR was performed a second time for about 7 to 11 cycles using a sample-barcoded 5' primer and a J-beta primer mix. Each cDNA molecule carried a tag from a template-switch adaptor that contained 12 random nucleotides. TCRdb itself ran the 5' RACE reads through MiXCR, one entry per CDR3 protein. The top ten clones hold about 32% of a sample with about 680,000 distinct CDR3 sequences, roughly 50% of them seen once.

General observations from the study: Roughly linearly, TCR beta diversity per million T cells fell as age increased.

Sequenced: blood. The V and J genes are TRBV3-1 and TRBJ2-1; 9 bases fit TRBD2. This clonotype was sampled from a woman aged 55-70 years in good health. This chain's CDR3 is CASSQDLASGIYNEQFF. For the CDR3, the DNA is TGTGCCAGCAGCCAAGATCTGGCTAGCGGGATCTACAATGAGCAGTTCTTC.